These T cell receptor beta chains were read from a single sample in a study of shared clonotypes between healthy human individuals. The assay was immunoSEQ multiplex PCR, and TCRdb's table has in-frame clones only and misses some. The sample has about 2.5 million clones, around 90% seen once. What was sequenced was naive CD4+ T cells from PBMCs. Every receptor here comes from a man aged 18 to 30 in good health. Some clones in this sample may be carry-over from other donors' samples. Each CDR3 is given with its conserved first and last residue. The D gene is left open where the match is weak. Clone size, where shown, is once, few, many, or a class for clones that have expanded.

TRBJ2-3	TRBV25-1	.	once	13	CATFRGGSDTQYF	TGTGCCACCTTCCGTGGGGGGTCAGATACGCAGTATTTT
TRBJ1-3	TRBV7-3	.	.	18	CASSLTFSGAASGNTIYF	TGTGCCAGCAGCTTAACGTTCTCGGGGGCCGCCTCTGGAAACACCATATATTTT
TRBJ1-1	TRBV19	.	few	14	CASSGGRGATEAFF	TGTGCCAGTAGCGGAGGCCGGGGTGCGACTGAAGCTTTCTTT
TRBJ2-3	TRBV30	TRBD1	.	13	CAWAGGPTDTQYF	TGTGCCTGGGCAGGGGGCCCCACAGATACGCAGTATTTT
TRBJ2-3	TRBV5-4	.	once	14	CASSFRLSRDTQYF	TGTGCCAGCAGCTTCCGGCTAAGCAGGGATACGCAGTATTTT
TRBJ2-7	TRBV4-1	TRBD2	.	16	CASSQDRARESHEQYF	TGCGCCAGCAGCCAAGATCGGGCGCGGGAGTCCCACGAGCAGTACTTC
TRBJ1-3	TRBV12-5	.	once	14	CASGRVFSGNTIYF	TGTGCTAGTGGCCGGGTATTCTCTGGAAACACCATATATTTT
TRBJ2-7	TRBV6-1	TRBD2	.	15	CASSESRGSNYEQYF	TGTGCCAGCAGTGAATCGCGCGGGAGTAACTACGAGCAGTACTTC
TRBJ1-1	TRBV11-2	.	few	13	CASRRTSNTEAFF	TGTGCCAGCAGGCGGACATCGAACACTGAAGCTTTCTTT
TRBJ1-2	TRBV6-1	.	.	15	CASTVLGSDEYERFF	TGTGCCAGCACTGTATTGGGGAGTGACGAGTACGAGAGGTTCTTC
TRBJ2-2	TRBV27	.	.	16	CASRLATGGVSGELFF	TGTGCCAGCAGACTCGCTACAGGGGGGGTGTCCGGGGAGCTGTTTTTT
TRBJ1-3	TRBV2	.	.	13	CASTDSSGNTIYF	TGTGCCAGCACCGACAGCTCTGGAAACACCATATATTTT
TRBJ1-4	TRBV4-1	TRBD1	.	16	CASSLTGQAFNEKLFF	TGCGCCAGCAGCCTAACCGGACAGGCCTTTAATGAAAAACTGTTTTTT
TRBJ1-5	TRBV28	.	.	14	CASSREGFYQPQHF	TGTGCCAGCAGTCGCGAGGGTTTTTATCAGCCCCAGCATTTT
TRBJ2-3	TRBV6-1	.	.	14	CASREGGSTDTQYF	TGTGCCAGCAGAGAGGGCGGGAGCACAGATACGCAGTATTTT
TRBJ2-3	TRBV5-8	.	.	15	CASSLDFRGTDTQYF	TGTGCCAGCAGCTTGGATTTCAGGGGCACAGATACGCAGTATTTT
TRBJ1-1	TRBV28	TRBD1	.	14	CASSTGALNTEAFF	TGTGCCAGCAGTACAGGGGCCCTGAACACTGAAGCTTTCTTT
TRBJ2-7	TRBV15	.	.	16	CATSRSLGGAEGEQYF	TGTGCCACCAGCAGATCTCTGGGGGGGGCTGAAGGCGAGCAGTACTTC
TRBJ1-5	TRBV5-6	.	.	16	CASSFGRTASNQPQHF	TGTGCCAGCAGCTTTGGCCGGACAGCAAGCAATCAGCCCCAGCATTTT
TRBJ2-7	TRBV5-1	TRBD1	.	16	CASSLEWGTGTYEQYF	TGCGCCAGCAGCTTGGAGTGGGGGACAGGAACATACGAGCAGTACTTC
TRBJ2-7	TRBV11-2	TRBD1	.	16	CASSFSSTGGTYEQYF	TGTGCCAGCAGCTTCTCCTCGACAGGGGGTACCTACGAGCAGTACTTC
TRBJ2-7	TRBV6-1	TRBD2	.	14	CASSDTGGTYEQYF	TGTGCCAGCAGTGATACGGGGGGAACCTACGAGCAGTACTTC
TRBJ2-7	TRBV15	.	.	14	CATSGKTGLGEQYF	TGTGCCACCAGCGGAAAAACAGGCCTGGGCGAGCAGTACTTC
TRBJ2-3	TRBV5-1	.	.	14	CASSLGRSTDTQYF	TGCGCCAGCAGCTTGGGCAGAAGCACAGATACGCAGTATTTT
TRBJ1-1	TRBV7-3	.	.	13	CASSPTRNTEAFF	TGTGCCAGCAGCCCAACCAGGAACACTGAAGCTTTCTTT
TRBJ2-4	TRBV7-2	.	.	12	CASSFSRDKVYF	TGTGCCAGCAGCTTCAGTCGGGACAAGGTGTACTTC
TRBJ1-2	TRBV7-6	.	.	15	CASSSFRGANYGYTF	TGTGCCAGCAGCTCGTTTCGTGGGGCTAACTATGGCTACACCTTC
TRBJ1-1	TRBV6-6	TRBD1	.	15	CASSPDRGVGTEAFF	TGTGCCAGCAGCCCGGACAGGGGGGTTGGCACTGAAGCTTTCTTT
TRBJ1-3	TRBV9	.	.	14	CASSVGQARNTIYF	TGTGCCAGCAGCGTAGGGCAGGCCAGAAACACCATATATTTT
TRBJ1-2	TRBV29-1	TRBD1	.	14	CSALTGRSDYGYTF	TGCAGCGCCCTGACAGGGAGAAGCGACTATGGCTACACCTTC
TRBJ2-2	TRBV6-5	.	.	15	CASSYQKGGTGELFF	TGTGCCAGCAGTTACCAGAAGGGTGGCACCGGGGAGCTGTTTTTT
TRBJ1-3	TRBV28	TRBD1	.	17	CASSLSAGQLSGNTIYF	TGTGCCAGCAGTTTAAGCGCGGGACAGCTATCTGGAAACACCATATATTTT
TRBJ1-5	TRBV4-1	TRBD1	.	14	CASSLGQGIQPQHF	TGCGCCAGCAGCCTGGGACAGGGCATTCAGCCCCAGCATTTT
TRBJ1-1	TRBV29-1	.	.	14	CSVHGRTGITEAFF	TGCAGCGTCCACGGACGTACAGGGATCACTGAAGCTTTCTTT
TRBJ2-5	TRBV2	.	.	11	CASSIDQPKYF	TGTGCCAGCAGTATCGACCAGCCCAAGTACTTC
TRBJ2-1	TRBV5-1	TRBD2	once	18	CASSSPGLAGSSYNEQFF	TGCGCCAGCAGCTCCCCGGGACTAGCGGGGAGCAGTTACAATGAGCAGTTCTTC
TRBJ1-5	TRBV2	.	.	14	CASAAAIKDQPQHF	TGTGCCAGCGCTGCAGCCATAAAGGATCAGCCCCAGCATTTT
TRBJ1-5	TRBV11-1	.	.	14	CASSLRGTNQPQHF	TGTGCCAGCAGCTTGAGGGGGACCAATCAGCCCCAGCATTTT
TRBJ1-4	TRBV5-5	TRBD1	.	15	CASSFFGQGNEKLFF	TGTGCCAGCAGCTTCTTCGGACAGGGGAATGAAAAACTGTTTTTT
TRBJ2-2	TRBV15	.	.	16	CATSKGPAGETGELFF	TGTGCCACCAGCAAGGGGCCGGCAGGGGAAACCGGGGAGCTGTTTTTT
TRBJ2-6	TRBV29-1	TRBD1	.	17	CSVARDRGLAGANVLTF	TGCAGCGTTGCGAGAGACAGGGGACTTGCTGGGGCCAACGTCCTGACTTTC
TRBJ1-5	TRBV7-9	.	.	14	CASSLGNSNQPQHF	TGTGCCAGCAGCTTAGGTAATAGCAATCAGCCCCAGCATTTT
TRBJ2-7	TRBV5-1	TRBD1	.	15	CASSRRQGASYEQYF	TGCGCCAGCAGCAGGAGACAGGGGGCGTCCTACGAGCAGTACTTC
TRBJ2-4	TRBV19	TRBD2	once	17	CASSFTGTSGAKNIQYF	TGTGCCAGTAGTTTTACAGGCACTAGCGGAGCCAAAAACATTCAGTACTTC
TRBJ1-3	TRBV6-6	.	.	15	CASSISTASGNTIYF	TGTGCCAGCAGCATCAGCACCGCCTCTGGAAACACCATATATTTT
TRBJ1-1	TRBV29-1	.	.	9	CSVGGGSGF	.